The 16 T cell receptor beta chains reported below all come from one sample, sequenced in a study of CD8+CD57+ T cells in acquired aplastic anemia (dated by TCRdb to 2016 to 2019). TCRdb records Illumina HiSeq 2000 as the sequencer. Profiling of TCR beta VDJ combinations and CDR3 sequences used genomic DNA as the template. Clones were called with MiXCR by TCRdb after fastp trimmed the public reads at Q25, and only in-frame beta chains were retained. Rows with a matching CDR3 protein are joined into one entry that keeps the most common DNA and genes. In all, the sample holds roughly 58,000 distinct CDR3 sequences, and around 55% of those were seen once. Of the sample, over 2% falls within the top ten clones. Sequencing was done on a sample of sorted CD4+, CD8+, or CD8+CD57+ T cells (not recorded which) from PBMCs. These receptor sequences come from a human donor in good health, serving as a control.

The chain employs TRBV11-2 and TRBJ2-5, with TRBD2 matching over 7 bases. This CDR3 is built from 14 residues. Germline trimming cut 0 bases from V and 5 bases from J; bases unmatched to any gene: 3. Germline-derived CDR1 and CDR2 are SGHAT and FQNNGV. The CDR3 region has the DNA TGTGCCAGCAGCTTAGATAGGACTAGGGAGACCCAGTACTTC. This translates into CASSLDRTRETQYF.

This clonotype occurred many times. This chain links TRBV20-1 with TRBJ1-1; D unresolved. The V and J ends lost 7 bases and 0 bases respectively, with 12 bases between them. Germline CDR1 is DFQATT and CDR2 is SNEGSKA (reference sequence). The CDR3 is 13 residues long. The CDR3 region is CSGSGRMNTEAFF. CDR3 coding DNA: TGCAGTGGAAGCGGGCGCATGAACACTGAAGCTTTCTTT.

This clonotype came up many times. This sequence joins TRBV5-1 and TRBJ2-6; 7 bases fit TRBD1. The CDR3 is 14 amino acids. Germline CDR1 and CDR2: SGHRS and YFSETQ. Trimming removed 4 bases from V and 2 bases from J; junction bases left unmatched: 0. The CDR3 sequence: CASSDRAGANVLTF. The CDR3 DNA reads TGCGCCAGCAGCGACAGGGCTGGGGCCAACGTCCTGACTTTC.

The rearrangement joins TRBV9 to TRBJ1-1; the D is unclear. In germline, CDR1 is SGDLS, CDR2 YYNGEE. V gave up 4 bases and J gave up 4 bases, with 8 bases separating them. This CDR3 is 12 amino acids long. The CDR3 reads CASSPSSTEAFF. The CDR3 DNA reads TGTGCCAGCAGCCCCTCCAGCACTGAAGCTTTCTTT.

The J gene is TRBJ2-7, the V gene TRBV15, with D uncertain. The CDR3 totals 14 residues. Germline V CDR1 and CDR2: LNHNV, YYDKDF (reference sequence). V lost 0 bases, J lost 1 base, and 7 bases lay in between. CDR3 amino acids: CATSRESPSYEQYF. The CDR3 DNA sequence: TGTGCCACCAGCAGAGAAAGCCCTTCCTACGAGCAGTACTTC.

J is TRBJ2-7 and V is TRBV28, with 9 bases fitting TRBD1. Per the germline V gene, CDR1 is MDHEN and CDR2 is SYDVKM. Trimming removed 1 base from V and 4 bases from J; junction bases left unmatched: 5. The CDR3 has 15 residues. The CDR3 region has the DNA TGTGCCAGCAGTTTATCGGGGACAGGGCTTTACGAGCAGTACTTC. Translation gives CASSLSGTGLYEQYF.

This clonotype was found many times. The rearrangement joins TRBV5-1 to TRBJ1-1; 8 bases agree with TRBD1. Per the germline V gene, CDR1 is SGHRS and CDR2 is YFSETQ. J lost 4 bases, V lost 0 bases, and 5 bases had no gene match. The CDR3 consists of 15 residues. This CDR3 reads CASSLGTGLGTEAFF. CDR3 bases: TGCGCCAGCAGCTTGGGGACAGGGCTGGGCACTGAAGCTTTCTTT.

This clonotype was seen ten or more times. J is TRBJ2-7 and V is TRBV6-6, with D perhaps given as TRBD1 or TRBD2 (5 bases each). Looked up from germline, CDR1 is MNHNY and CDR2 is SVGAGI (reference sequence). This CDR3 is 14 amino acids long. Trimming removed 2 bases from V and 2 bases from J, with 10 bases in between. The DNA for the CDR3 is TGTGCCAGCAGTTACCCGGGACGTACCTACGAGCAGTACTTC. Its translation: CASSYPGRTYEQYF.

By share, this clonotype ranks as medium-sized. J is TRBJ2-1 and V is TRBV24-1; 9 bases match TRBD1. The CDR3 covers 15 residues. The V gene's germline CDR1 is KGHDR and CDR2 SFDVKD. J was trimmed by 6 bases and V by 1 base; bases with no gene match: 3. Here the CDR3 DNA reads TGTGCCACCAGTGATTTTGGGACAGGGCTCAATGAGCAGTTCTTC. As protein: CATSDFGTGLNEQFF.

The chain has TRBV24-1 and TRBJ2-7; D perhaps matches TRBD2 (5 bases). This CDR3 comprises 15 residues. Between the trimmed V and J ends, which lost 3 bases and 0 bases, there was a span of 11 bases. CDR1 is KGHDR and CDR2 is SFDVKD in the germline V gene. DNA for the CDR3: TGTGCCACCAGTGATACCAGGACTGACTCCTACGAGCAGTACTTC. Its protein is CATSDTRTDSYEQYF.

The V gene is TRBV2, the J gene TRBJ2-7; TRBD2 matches 16 bases. This CDR3 contains 15 residues. The V segment lost 3 bases and the J segment 4 bases; nucleotides outside the gene matches: 0. CDR1 and CDR2 (germline): SNHLY, FYNNEI. Here the CDR3 reads CASSEGLAGGYEQYF. CDR3 DNA sequence: TGTGCCAGCAGTGAGGGACTAGCGGGAGGGTACGAGCAGTACTTC.

This clonotype was seen a handful of times. This sequence joins TRBV14 and TRBJ2-1; 7 nucleotides line up with TRBD2. The germline gives CDR1 SGHDN, CDR2 FVKESK. The CDR3 extends over 13 amino acids. The trim removed 10 bases at V and 6 bases at J, leaving 9 bases unmatched. The CDR3 sequence is CATRRAGPNEQFF. The CDR3 coding sequence is TGTGCCACCCGCAGAGCGGGACCCAATGAGCAGTTCTTC.

This clonotype is labeled as medium-sized (0.01 to 0.1%). This chain links TRBV2 with TRBJ2-7; no reliable D call. The CDR3 covers 12 residues. Trimming pared 6 bases from V and 5 bases from J, leaving 11 bases between. Germline loops: CDR1 SNHLY, CDR2 FYNNEI. The CDR3, as DNA: TGTGCCAGCAGCCGAGGCCGCGACGAGCAGTACTTC. Translating gives CASSRGRDEQYF.

The rearrangement links TRBV29-1 to TRBJ2-7; tentatively, D is TRBD2 (6 bases). Germline-derived CDR1 and CDR2 are SQVTM and ANQGSEA. V was shortened by 7 bases and J by 2 bases, with 18 bases between the two germline ends. The CDR3 consists of 14 residues. CDR3 DNA sequence: TGCAGCGGCGCGGGACGGAGTAAAACCTACGAGCAGTACTTC. This gives the protein CSGAGRSKTYEQYF.

Many counts were recorded for this clonotype. This chain uses TRBV28 with TRBJ1-2; TRBD1 might be the D (5 bases). The CDR3 is 15 amino acids. Trimming shortened V by 11 bases and J by 4 bases, and 23 bases separated the two germline ends. Germline CDR1 and CDR2: MDHEN and SYDVKM. The CDR3 DNA sequence: TGTGCCGCAGAAACCAGCCAGGGACGGATCTATGGCTACACCTTC. It codes for CAAETSQGRIYGYTF.

The chain employs TRBV9 and TRBJ2-2; the match to TRBD2 covers 10 bases. J gave up 3 bases and V 1 base, and 3 bases lay outside the gene matches. The length of the CDR3 is 16 residues. Germline values: CDR1 SGDLS, CDR2 YYNGEE. CDR3 protein: CASSVRGTSDTGELFF. Written as DNA, the CDR3 is TGTGCCAGCAGCGTAAGAGGGACTAGCGACACCGGGGAGCTGTTTTTT.